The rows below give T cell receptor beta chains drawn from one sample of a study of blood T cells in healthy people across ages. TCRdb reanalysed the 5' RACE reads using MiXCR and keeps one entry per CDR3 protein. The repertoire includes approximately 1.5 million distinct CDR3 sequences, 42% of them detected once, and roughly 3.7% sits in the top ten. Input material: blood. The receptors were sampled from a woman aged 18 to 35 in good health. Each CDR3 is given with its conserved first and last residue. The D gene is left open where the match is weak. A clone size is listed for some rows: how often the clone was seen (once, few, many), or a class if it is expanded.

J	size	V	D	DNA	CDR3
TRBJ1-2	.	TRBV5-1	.	TGCGCCAGCAGACAAGACTCCGGGCGACACACCTTC	CASRQDSGRHTF
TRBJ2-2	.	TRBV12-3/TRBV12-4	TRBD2	TGTGCCAGCACTGACCTAGCGGGGGGGCCGTATACCGGGGAGCTGTTTTTT	CASTDLAGGPYTGELFF
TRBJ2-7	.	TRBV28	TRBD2	TGTGCCAGCAGTCCCCGGGTAGCGGGTTCCTACGAGCAGTACTTC	CASSPRVAGSYEQYF
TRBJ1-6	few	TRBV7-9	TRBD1	TGTGCCAGCATACAATCCGGGACAGGATCTTCACCCCTCCACTTT	CASIQSGTGSSPLHF
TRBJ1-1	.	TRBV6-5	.	TGTGCCAGCAGTTACTCTCGGACGCAATATGAAGCTTTCTTT	CASSYSRTQYEAFF
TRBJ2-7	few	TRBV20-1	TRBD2	TGCAGTGCTAGAGATAGAAGCGGGAAGGTCTCCTACGAGCAGTACTTC	CSARDRSGKVSYEQYF
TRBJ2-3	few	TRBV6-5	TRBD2	TGTGCCAGCAAAGGGACTAGCGGTTACACAGATACGCAGTATTTT	CASKGTSGYTDTQYF
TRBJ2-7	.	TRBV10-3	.	TGTGCCATCAGGGGGGTGGACGACAGCTCCTACGAGCAGTACTTC	CAIRGVDDSSYEQYF
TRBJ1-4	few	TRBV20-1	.	TGCAGTGCTAGGGTCTGGGGGGGTTCGAAGCGAAATGAAAAACTGTTTTTT	CSARVWGGSKRNEKLFF
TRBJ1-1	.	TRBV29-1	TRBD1	TGCAGCGCTGAGGGACAGCAAGGCACTGAAGCTTTCTTT	CSAEGQQGTEAFF
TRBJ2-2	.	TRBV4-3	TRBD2	TGCGCCAGCAGCCTCCGGGACTATTCCGGGGAGCTGTTTTTT	CASSLRDYSGELFF
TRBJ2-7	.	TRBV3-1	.	TGTGCCAGCAGCCAAGGCGCTAGCGCCCCCTACGAGCAGTACTTC	CASSQGASAPYEQYF
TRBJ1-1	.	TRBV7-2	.	TGTGCCAGCAGCTCCACGAACACTGAAGCTTTCTTT	CASSSTNTEAFF
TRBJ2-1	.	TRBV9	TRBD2	TGTGCCAGCAGCGTAGGGGCTAGCGGGAACTACAATGAGCAGTTCTTC	CASSVGASGNYNEQFF
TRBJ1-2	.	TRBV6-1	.	TGTGCCAGCAGTGAAGGGGGGGGTGGCTACACCTTC	CASSEGGGGYTF
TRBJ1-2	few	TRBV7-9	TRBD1	TGTGCCAGCAGCTACCGGACAGGGGAGGATGGCTACACCTTC	CASSYRTGEDGYTF
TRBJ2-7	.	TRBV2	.	TGTGCTAGCAGTCGCGCAGGGCCCCCCTTTACCTACGAGCAGTACTTC	CASSRAGPPFTYEQYF
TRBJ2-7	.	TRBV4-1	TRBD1	TGCGCCAGCAGCGGGACAGGGGTCCACGAGCAGTACTTC	CASSGTGVHEQYF
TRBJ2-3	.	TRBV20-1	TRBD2	TGCAGTGCTAGAGAGGCTAGCGGGAGGGGAGATACGCAGTATTTT	CSAREASGRGDTQYF
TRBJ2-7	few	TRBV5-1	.	TGCGCCAGCAGCTTGGAACTAGCTAGCGAGCAGTACTTC	CASSLELASEQYF
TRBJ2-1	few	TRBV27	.	TGTGCCAGCAGTTTATCGCTAGCGTTCTCCTACAATGAGCAGTTCTTC	CASSLSLAFSYNEQFF
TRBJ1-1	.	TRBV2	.	TGTGCCAGCAGTGACCAGGGAATCGGGAACACTGAAGCTTTCTTT	CASSDQGIGNTEAFF
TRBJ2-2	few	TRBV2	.	TGTGCCAGCAGTGCCGAAATGAACGGGGAGCTGTTTTTT	CASSAEMNGELFF
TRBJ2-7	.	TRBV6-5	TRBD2	TGTGCCAGCAGTTACGACCGGGCTAGCGGAAACAATGAGCAGTACTTC	CASSYDRASGNNEQYF
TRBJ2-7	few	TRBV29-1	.	TGCAGCGTTGTAGGCTCTGACTACGAGCAGTACTTC	CSVVGSDYEQYF
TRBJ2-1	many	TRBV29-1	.	TGCAGCGTTGCAGAAGGATATCACAATGAGCAGTTCTTC	CSVAEGYHNEQFF
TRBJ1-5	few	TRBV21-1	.	TGTGCCAGCACCGACCTGGGGTCCAGGCATCAGCCCCAGCATTTT	CASTDLGSRHQPQHF
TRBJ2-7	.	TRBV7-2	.	TGTGCCAGCAGCTTAGCTTTCGGGCACGAGCAGTACTTC	CASSLAFGHEQYF
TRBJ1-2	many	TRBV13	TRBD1	TGTGCCAGCAGTCTCGGACAGGCCAACTATGGCTACACCTTC	CASSLGQANYGYTF
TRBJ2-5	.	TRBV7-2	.	TGTGCCAGCAGCTTAGTTCGCTCTCAAGAGACCCAGTACTTC	CASSLVRSQETQYF
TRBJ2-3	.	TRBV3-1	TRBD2	TGTGCCAGCAGCGAGGTCTCAAGCGGGAGGCTGGGAGATACGCAGTATTTT	CASSEVSSGRLGDTQYF
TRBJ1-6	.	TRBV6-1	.	TGTGCCAGCAGTGAAGTTTGGGGGGGGAATTCACCCCTCCACTTT	CASSEVWGGNSPLHF
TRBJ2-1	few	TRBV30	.	TGTGCCTGGAGTCGAGGGACCTATGAGCAGTTCTTC	CAWSRGTYEQFF
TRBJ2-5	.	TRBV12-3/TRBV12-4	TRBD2	TGTGCCAGCAGTTTCGGGACTAGCGGGAGAAATGAGCAGTACTTC	CASSFGTSGRNEQYF